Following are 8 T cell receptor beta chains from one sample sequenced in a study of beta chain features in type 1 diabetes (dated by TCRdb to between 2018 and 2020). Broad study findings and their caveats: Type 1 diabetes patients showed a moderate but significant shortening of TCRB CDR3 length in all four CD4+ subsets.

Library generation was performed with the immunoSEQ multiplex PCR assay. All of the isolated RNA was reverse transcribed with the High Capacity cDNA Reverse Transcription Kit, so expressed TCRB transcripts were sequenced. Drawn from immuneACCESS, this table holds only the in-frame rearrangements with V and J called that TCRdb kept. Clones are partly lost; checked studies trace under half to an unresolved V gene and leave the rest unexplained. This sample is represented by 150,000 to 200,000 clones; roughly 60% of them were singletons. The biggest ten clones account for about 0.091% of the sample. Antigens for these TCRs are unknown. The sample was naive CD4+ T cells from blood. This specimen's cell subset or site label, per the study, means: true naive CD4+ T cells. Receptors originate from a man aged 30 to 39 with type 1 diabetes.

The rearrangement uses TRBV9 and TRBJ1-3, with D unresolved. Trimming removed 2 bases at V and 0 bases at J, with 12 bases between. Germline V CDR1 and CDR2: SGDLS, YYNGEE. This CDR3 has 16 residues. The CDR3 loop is CASSVAADSSGNTIYF. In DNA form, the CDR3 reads TGTGCCAGCAGCGTGGCTGCAGACTCCTCTGGAAACACCATATATTTT.

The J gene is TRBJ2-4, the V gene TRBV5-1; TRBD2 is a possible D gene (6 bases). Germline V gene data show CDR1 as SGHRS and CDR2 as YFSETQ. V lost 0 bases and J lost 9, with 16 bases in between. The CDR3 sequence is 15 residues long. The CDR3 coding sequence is TGCGCCAGCAGCTTGGATGGAGGGCAAGAGTCCATTCAGTACTTC. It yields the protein CASSLDGGQESIQYF.

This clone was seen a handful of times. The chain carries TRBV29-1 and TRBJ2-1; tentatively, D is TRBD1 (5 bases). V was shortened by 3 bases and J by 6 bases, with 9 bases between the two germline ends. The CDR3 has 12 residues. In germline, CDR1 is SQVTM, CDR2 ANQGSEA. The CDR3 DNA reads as TGCAGCGTTGATAAAGGGGTCAATGAGCAGTTCTTC. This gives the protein CSVDKGVNEQFF.

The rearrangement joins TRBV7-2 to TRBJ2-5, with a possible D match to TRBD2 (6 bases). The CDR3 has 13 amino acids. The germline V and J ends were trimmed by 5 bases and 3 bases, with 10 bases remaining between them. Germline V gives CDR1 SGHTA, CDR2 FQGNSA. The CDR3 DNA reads TGTGCCAGCAGCCCCGGGACTGAAGAGACCCAGTACTTC. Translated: CASSPGTEETQYF.

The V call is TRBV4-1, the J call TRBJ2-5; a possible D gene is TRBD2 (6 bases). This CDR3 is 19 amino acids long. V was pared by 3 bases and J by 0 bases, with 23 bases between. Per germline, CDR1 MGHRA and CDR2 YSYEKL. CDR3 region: CASSQTRSGSEAHQETQYF. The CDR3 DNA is TGCGCCAGCAGCCAGACTAGAAGCGGTAGCGAGGCTCACCAAGAGACCCAGTACTTC.

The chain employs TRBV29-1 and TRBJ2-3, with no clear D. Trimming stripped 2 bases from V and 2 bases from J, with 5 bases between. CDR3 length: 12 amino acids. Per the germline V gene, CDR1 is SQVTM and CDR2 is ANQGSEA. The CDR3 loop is CSVESHTDTQYF. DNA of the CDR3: TGCAGCGTTGAATCTCACACAGATACGCAGTATTTT.

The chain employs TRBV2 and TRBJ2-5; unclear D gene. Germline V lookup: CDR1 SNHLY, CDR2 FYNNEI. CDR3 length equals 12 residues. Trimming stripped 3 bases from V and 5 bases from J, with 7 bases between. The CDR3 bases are TGTGCCAGCAGTGAGCTGTCGGAGACCCAGTACTTC. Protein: CASSELSETQYF. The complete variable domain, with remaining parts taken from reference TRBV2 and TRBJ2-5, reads EPEVTQTPSHQVTQMGQEVILRCVPISNHLYFYWYRQILGQKVEFLVSFYNNEISEKSEIFDDQFSVERPDGSNFTLKIRSTKLEDSAMYFCASSELSETQYFGPGTRLLVL.

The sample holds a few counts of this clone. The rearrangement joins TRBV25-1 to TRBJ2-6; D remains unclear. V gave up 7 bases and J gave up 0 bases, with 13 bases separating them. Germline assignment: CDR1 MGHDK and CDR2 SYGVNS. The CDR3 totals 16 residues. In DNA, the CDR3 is TGTGCCAGCATTGGAAAAGGTGGCTCTGGGGCCAACGTCCTGACTTTC. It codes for CASIGKGGSGANVLTF.